This T cell receptor beta chain was obtained from a study of CD8 T cells in Susac syndrome. V lost 5 bases and J lost 5, with 13 bases in between. Germline CDR1 is SEHNR and CDR2 is FQNEAQ (reference sequence). The CDR3 has 13 amino acids. Reverse transcription of roughly 0.5 to 1 ug RNA was carried out with random hexamers. The method of amplification for TCR beta CDR3 was immunoSEQ multiplex PCR, covering 54 Vbeta and 13 Jbeta. TCRdb re-derived calls from the immunoSEQ multiplex PCR reads in MiXCR, one entry per CDR3 protein. The table includes 120,000 or so distinct CDR3 sequences, 90% to 95% detected once. Healthy donors matched for age and sex were used as controls.

The TCR was taken from a human donor in good health. The chain employs TRBV7-9 and TRBJ2-7; D possibly matches TRBD1 or TRBD2 (5 bases each). The sample consisted of CD4+ T cells from PBMCs. This chain's CDR3 is CASSTGRWNEQYF. The CDR3 DNA follows: TGTGCCAGCAGCACGGGACGGTGGAACGAGCAGTACTTC.